Listed below are T cell receptor beta chains from one sample, sequenced in a study of blood T cell repertoires in COVID-19. TCRdb keeps only in-frame clones here, not all; method: immunoSEQ multiplex PCR. The data show about 51,000 clones, around 93% seen once. Sequencing used peripheral blood. All receptors come from a man aged 50-59 years with acute or convalescent COVID-19. Both conserved end residues are part of each CDR3. A D gene is named only where the DNA matches it firmly. Rows give clone size only sometimes, using once, few, many, or a class for an expanded clone.

j_call clone_size d_call v_call cdr3_aa cdr3_nt
TRBJ2-1 - TRBD2 TRBV30 CAWSPGTSGSSYNEQFF TGTGCCTGGAGCCCCGGGACTAGCGGGAGCTCCTACAATGAGCAGTTCTTC
TRBJ2-2 - TRBD1 TRBV7-2 CASSLWTGGEAGELFF TGTGCCAGCAGCTTGTGGACAGGGGGCGAAGCCGGGGAGCTGTTTTTT
TRBJ1-1 - TRBD1 TRBV6-5 CASTRQGWVTEAFF TGTGCCAGCACCCGACAGGGGTGGGTGACTGAAGCTTTCTTT
TRBJ1-2 - TRBD1 TRBV30 CAWTTGGYGYTF TGTGCCTGGACAACAGGGGGCTATGGCTACACCTTC
TRBJ2-3 - TRBD2 TRBV13 CASSLTGGWTDTQYF TGTGCCAGCAGCTTAACGGGAGGGTGGACAGATACGCAGTATTTT
TRBJ2-4 - TRBD2 TRBV4-2 CASSQDGSGRLAKNIQYF TGTGCCAGCAGCCAAGATGGTAGCGGGAGACTAGCCAAAAACATTCAGTACTTC
TRBJ1-2 once - TRBV30 CAWSPSNYGYTF TGTGCCTGGAGCCCTTCTAACTATGGCTACACCTTC
TRBJ1-2 - TRBD1 TRBV5-6 CASSIGQGLSGYTF TGTGCCAGCAGCATAGGACAGGGTCTGAGCGGCTACACCTTC
TRBJ1-4 once - TRBV2 CASSLQGSNEKLFF TGTGCCAGCAGTTTACAGGGTTCTAATGAAAAACTGTTTTTT
TRBJ2-7 - - TRBV6-1 CASSDTGGPYEQYF TGTGCCAGCAGTGATACTGGGGGCCCATACGAGCAGTACTTC
TRBJ2-2 - TRBD1 TRBV30 CAWSSLGQPTGELFF TGTGCCTGGAGTTCATTGGGACAGCCCACCGGGGAGCTGTTTTTT
TRBJ2-5 - - TRBV3-1/TRBV3-2 CASSQSLETQYF TGTGCCAGCAGCCAATCCCTAGAGACCCAGTACTTC
TRBJ1-4 - TRBD1 TRBV6-6 CASSHRDSRELEKLFF TGTGCCAGCAGCCATAGGGACAGCAGAGAGCTTGAAAAACTGTTTTTT
TRBJ1-1 - - TRBV11-2 CASSSYRGKVVAFF TGTGCCAGCAGCTCTTATCGAGGCAAAGTGGTCGCTTTCTTT
TRBJ1-5 - - TRBV12-3/TRBV12-4 CASSTGNQPQHF TGTGCCAGCAGTACAGGGAATCAGCCCCAGCATTTT
TRBJ2-4 - TRBD2 TRBV30 CAWSGLAGDSAKNIQYF TGTGCCTGGAGTGGACTAGCGGGGGACTCAGCCAAAAACATTCAGTACTTC
TRBJ1-5 - - TRBV11-3 CASSFEGNEPQHF TGTGCCAGCAGCTTTGAGGGTAACGAGCCCCAGCATTTT
TRBJ1-4 - - TRBV9 CASSVGTEREKLFF TGTGCCAGCAGCGTAGGAACGGAGAGGGAAAAACTGTTTTTT
TRBJ2-3 - TRBD2 TRBV28 CADQRGGLDTQYF TGTGCCGACCAGCGGGGGGGCCTGGATACGCAGTATTTT
TRBJ2-7 - - TRBV2 CASSVEGYEQYF TGTGCCAGCAGTGTAGAGGGCTACGAGCAGTACTTC
TRBJ1-2 once TRBD1 TRBV7-2 CASSSRQGENGYTF TGTGCCAGCAGCTCCAGACAGGGAGAAAATGGCTACACCTTC
TRBJ2-1 - - TRBV2 CASSGRQRAYNEQFF TGTGCCAGCAGTGGGAGGCAGCGGGCTTACAATGAGCAGTTCTTC